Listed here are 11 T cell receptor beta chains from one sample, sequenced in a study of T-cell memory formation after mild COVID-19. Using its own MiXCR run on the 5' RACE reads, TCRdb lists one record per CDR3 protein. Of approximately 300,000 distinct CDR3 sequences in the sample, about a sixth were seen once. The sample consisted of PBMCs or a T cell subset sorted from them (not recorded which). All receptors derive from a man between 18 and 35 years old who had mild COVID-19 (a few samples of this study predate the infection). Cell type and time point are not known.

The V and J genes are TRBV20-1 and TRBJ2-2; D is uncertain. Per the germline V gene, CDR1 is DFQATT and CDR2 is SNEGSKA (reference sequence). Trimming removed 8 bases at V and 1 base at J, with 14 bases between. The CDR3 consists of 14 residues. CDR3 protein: CSTTLYGNTGELFF. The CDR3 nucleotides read TGCAGTACCACACTTTACGGGAACACCGGGGAGCTGTTTTTT.

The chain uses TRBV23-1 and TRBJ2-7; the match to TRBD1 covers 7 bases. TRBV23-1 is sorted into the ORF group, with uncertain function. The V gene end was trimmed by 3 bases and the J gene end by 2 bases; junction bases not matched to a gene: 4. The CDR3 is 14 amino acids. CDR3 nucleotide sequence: TGCGCCAGCAGTCACCGGCAGGGGGCCTACGAGCAGTACGTC. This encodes CASSHRQGAYEQYV.

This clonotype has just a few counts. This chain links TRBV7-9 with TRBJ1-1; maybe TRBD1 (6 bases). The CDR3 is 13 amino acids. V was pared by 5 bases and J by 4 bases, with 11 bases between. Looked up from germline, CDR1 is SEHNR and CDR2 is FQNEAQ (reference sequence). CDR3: CASSKEQGTEAFF. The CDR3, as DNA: TGTGCCAGCAGCAAAGAACAGGGCACTGAAGCTTTCTTT.

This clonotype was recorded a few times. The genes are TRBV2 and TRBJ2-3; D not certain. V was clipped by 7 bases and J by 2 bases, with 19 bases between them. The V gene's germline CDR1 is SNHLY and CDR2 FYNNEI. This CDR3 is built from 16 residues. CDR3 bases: TGTGCCAGCACCATGCATCTCGGACGCCTCACAGATACGCAGTATTTT. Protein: CASTMHLGRLTDTQYF.

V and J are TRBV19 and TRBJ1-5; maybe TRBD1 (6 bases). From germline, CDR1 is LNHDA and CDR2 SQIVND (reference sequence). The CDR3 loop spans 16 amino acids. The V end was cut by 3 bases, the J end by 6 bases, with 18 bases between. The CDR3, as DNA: TGTGCCAGTAGTATCTACACGGGAGGGGGAAGTCAGCCCCAGCATTTT. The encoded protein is CASSIYTGGGSQPQHF.

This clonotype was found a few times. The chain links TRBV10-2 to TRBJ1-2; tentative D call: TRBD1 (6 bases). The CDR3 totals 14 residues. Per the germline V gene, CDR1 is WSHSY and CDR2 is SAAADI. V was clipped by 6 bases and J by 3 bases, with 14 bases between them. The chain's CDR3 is CASSWTEWDYGYTF. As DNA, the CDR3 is TGCGCCAGCAGCTGGACAGAATGGGACTATGGCTACACCTTC.

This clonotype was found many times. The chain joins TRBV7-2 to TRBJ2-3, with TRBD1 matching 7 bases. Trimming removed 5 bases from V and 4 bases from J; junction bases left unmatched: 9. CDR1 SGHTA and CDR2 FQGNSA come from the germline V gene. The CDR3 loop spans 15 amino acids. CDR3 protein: CASSPGAGGPDTQYF. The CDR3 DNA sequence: TGTGCCAGCAGCCCCGGGGCAGGGGGTCCAGATACGCAGTATTTT.

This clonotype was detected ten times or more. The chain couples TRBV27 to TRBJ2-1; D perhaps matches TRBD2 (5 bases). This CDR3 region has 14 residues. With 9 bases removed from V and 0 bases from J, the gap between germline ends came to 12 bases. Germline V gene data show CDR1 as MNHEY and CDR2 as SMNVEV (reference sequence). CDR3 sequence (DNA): TGTGCCAGTTACGGACTCCACTCCTACAATGAGCAGTTCTTC. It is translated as CASYGLHSYNEQFF.

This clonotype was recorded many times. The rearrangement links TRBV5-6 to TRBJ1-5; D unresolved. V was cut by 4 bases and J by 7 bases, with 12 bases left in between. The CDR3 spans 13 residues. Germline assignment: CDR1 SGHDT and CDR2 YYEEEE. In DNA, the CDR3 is TGTGCCAGCAGCGAAAACTTACACCAGCCCCAGCATTTT. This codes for CASSENLHQPQHF.

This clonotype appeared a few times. In DNA form, the CDR3 reads TGCGCCAGCAGCTATGCTCGGGGGGGCGCAACAGATACGCAGTATTTT. As protein: CASSYARGGATDTQYF. The chain employs TRBV5-1 and TRBJ2-3, with 8 nucleotides matching TRBD2. V was clipped by 3 bases and J by 3 bases; unmatched bases: 9. Looked up from germline, CDR1 is SGHRS and CDR2 is YFSETQ. The CDR3 is 16 residues long.

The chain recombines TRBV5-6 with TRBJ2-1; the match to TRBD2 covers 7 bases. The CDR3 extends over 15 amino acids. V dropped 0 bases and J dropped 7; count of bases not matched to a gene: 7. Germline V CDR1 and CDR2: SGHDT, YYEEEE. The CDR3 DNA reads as TGTGCCAGCAGCTTGGAGCGGGGCCCACGGAATGAGCAGTTCTTC. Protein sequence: CASSLERGPRNEQFF.